Listed here are 20 T cell receptor beta chains from one sample, sequenced in a study of T cell responses to AZD1222 COVID-19 vaccine. Profiled with immunoSEQ multiplex PCR; TCRdb holds only in-frame clones, not every one. This sample carries nearly 90,000 clones, about 91% of them seen once, and the ten largest clones take about 6.1%. The sequencing here drew on peripheral blood, taken 28 days after the second AZD1222 dose. Source of these receptors: an adult who received the AZD1222 COVID-19 vaccine.

The V and J genes are TRBV14 and TRBJ2-7; D may match TRBD1 or TRBD2 (5 bases each). Trimming stripped 7 bases from V and 2 bases from J, with 12 bases between. Germline V gives CDR1 SGHDN, CDR2 FVKESK. The CDR3 extends over 13 amino acids. Here the CDR3 DNA reads TGTGCCAGCAATTCAGCGGACACCTACGAGCAGTACTTC. It yields the protein CASNSADTYEQYF.

V and J are TRBV6-5 and TRBJ1-4; TRBD1 is a possible D gene (6 bases). CDR1 is MNHEY and CDR2 is SVGAGI in the germline V gene. V lost 0 bases and J 6 bases, leaving 11 bases between the germline ends. This CDR3 has 15 residues. CDR3: CASSYSTRGHEKLFF. Here the CDR3 DNA reads TGTGCCAGCAGTTACTCGACCAGGGGCCATGAAAAACTGTTTTTT.

V gene TRBV19 combines with J gene TRBJ2-1; TRBD1 matches at 9 bases. Trimming took 5 bases from V and 5 from J; bases not matched to a gene: 7. CDR3 length: 15 residues. CDR1 is LNHDA and CDR2 is SQIVND in the germline V gene (reference sequence). As DNA, the CDR3 is TGTGCCAGTAGTCTCGGGACAGGGAAGGACAATGAGCAGTTCTTC. It yields the protein CASSLGTGKDNEQFF.

V and J are TRBV18 and TRBJ2-7; the match to TRBD1 covers 9 bases. CDR3 length equals 17 residues. V shed 3 bases, J shed 6 bases, and the junction held 15 bases outside the gene matches. The germline V gene encodes CDR1 KGHSH and CDR2 LQKENI. The DNA for the CDR3 is TGTGCCAGCTCACCTTCTTCAACCGGGACAGGGATTACCGAGCAGTACTTC. It is translated as CASSPSSTGTGITEQYF.

V and J are TRBV15 and TRBJ1-2; 10 bases fit TRBD1. The junction had 15 bases not matched to a gene; V was cut back by 4 bases and J by 4 bases. CDR1 is LNHNV and CDR2 is YYDKDF in the germline V gene (reference sequence). The CDR3 consists of 18 residues. This CDR3 reads CATSIPSGTGDFSYGYTF. CDR3 in DNA: TGTGCCACCAGCATCCCATCAGGGACAGGGGACTTCTCCTATGGCTACACCTTC. Full variable domain (missing parts from reference TRBV15 and TRBJ1-2): DAMVIQNPRYQVTQFGKPVTLSCSQTLNHNVMYWYQQKSSQAPKLLFHYYDKDFNNEADTPDNFQSRRPNTSFCFLDIRSPGLGDTAMYLCATSIPSGTGDFSYGYTFGSGTRLTVV.

The gene calls are TRBV12-3 or TRBV12-4 and TRBJ1-4, with D unclear. The CDR3 runs 12 residues. Trimming removed 3 bases at V and 2 bases at J, with 1 base between. CDR3 protein: CASSFTNEKLFF. DNA of the CDR3: TGTGCCAGCAGTTTCACTAATGAAAAACTGTTTTTT.

The J gene is TRBJ1-1, the V gene TRBV7-9; the D gene is possibly TRBD1 (5 bases). The V end lost 5 bases, the J end lost 1 base, and 14 bases lay between the germline ends. The CDR3 consists of 15 residues. Germline CDR1 and CDR2: SEHNR and FQNEAQ (reference sequence). The CDR3 DNA sequence: TGTGCCAGCAGCACAGGCGGGGGAGGGAACACTGAAGCTTTCTTT. This sequence encodes CASSTGGGGNTEAFF. The variable domain in full, with the rest retrieved from reference TRBV7-9 and TRBJ1-1, is DTGVSQNPRHKITKRGQNVTFRCDPISEHNRLYWYRQTLGQGPEFLTYFQNEAQLEKSRLLSDRFSAERPKGSFSTLEIQRTEQGDSAMYLCASSTGGGGNTEAFFGQGTRLTVV.

The rearrangement uses TRBV4-2 and TRBJ1-2; D is uncertain. Germline CDR1 and CDR2: LGHNA and YNFKEQ. V was clipped by 3 bases and J by 6 bases, with 8 bases between them. The CDR3 runs 12 residues. In DNA form, the CDR3 reads TGTGCCAGCAGCCAGGGGAGGCATGGCTACACCTTC. Its protein is CASSQGRHGYTF.

CDR3 nucleotide sequence: TGTGCCAGCAGCCAAGACAGGGGTAACTATGGCTACACCTTC. This sequence encodes CASSQDRGNYGYTF. The chain employs TRBV14 and TRBJ1-2, with D tentatively TRBD1 (6 bases). Trimming removed 0 bases from V and 1 base from J, with 6 bases in between. Germline CDR1 and CDR2: SGHDN and FVKESK. CDR3 size: 14 residues.

The J gene is TRBJ1-2, the V gene TRBV18; possibly TRBD1 for D (6 bases). Germline V gene data show CDR1 as KGHSH and CDR2 as LQKENI. The ends were cut back, 6 bases at V and 8 bases at J, with 19 bases in the middle. The CDR3 spans 14 residues. The CDR3 sequence: CASSQLEGDSGYTF. The DNA of the CDR3 is TGTGCCAGCTCTCAGCTTGAGGGGGATTCCGGCTACACCTTC.

This clone occurred once. J is TRBJ1-1 and V is TRBV30; D remains ambiguous. Germline-derived CDR1 and CDR2 are GTSNPN and SVGIG (reference sequence). This CDR3 contains 14 residues. V was shortened by 3 bases and J by 1 base, with 12 bases between the two germline ends. CDR3 coding DNA: TGTGCCTGGAGCCGAGAAATTCGGAACACTGAAGCTTTCTTT. Protein sequence: CAWSREIRNTEAFF.

The rearrangement uses TRBV29-1 and TRBJ2-4, with D possibly being TRBD1 (6 bases). Germline CDR1 reads SQVTM; CDR2 reads ANQGSEA. CDR3 length: 11 residues. This chain's CDR3 is CTETGRDIQYF. For the CDR3, the DNA is TGCACCGAGACAGGAAGGGACATTCAGTACTTC.

This chain connects TRBV27 to TRBJ1-4, with 7 bases lining up with TRBD1. The J segment lost 5 bases and the V segment lost 5 bases, leaving 5 bases of the junction unmatched. CDR3 length: 14 residues. CDR1 MNHEY and CDR2 SMNVEV come from the germline V gene (reference sequence). The CDR3 coding sequence is TGTGCCAGCAGTCGGGACAGATCAAATGAAAAACTGTTTTTT. This gives the protein CASSRDRSNEKLFF.

CDR3: CASSLTGDPYEQYF. The CDR3 DNA follows: TGTGCCAGCAGCCTCACAGGGGATCCCTACGAGCAGTACTTC. The chain couples TRBV6-5 to TRBJ2-7, with TRBD1 identical over 7 bases. CDR3 length equals 14 residues. CDR1 is MNHEY, CDR2 SVGAGI, per germline. J was trimmed by 2 bases and V by 6 bases; bases with no gene match: 7.

The chain uses TRBV28 and TRBJ1-5; D remains ambiguous. Germline V gene lookup returns CDR1 MDHEN and CDR2 SYDVKM. This CDR3 is 14 amino acids long. The V end was cut by 3 bases, the J end by 7 bases, with 13 bases between. Here the CDR3 DNA reads TGTGCCAGCAGTTTTAGGCAGGATGGACAGCCCCAGCATTTT. This codes for CASSFRQDGQPQHF.

The V and J genes are TRBV5-1 and TRBJ1-2; TRBD1 aligns across 7 bases. V was clipped by 4 bases and J by 2 bases; unmatched bases: 2. The CDR3 contains 13 residues. Germline V CDR1 and CDR2: SGHRS, YFSETQ. The CDR3 here is CASSPGGNYGYTF. The CDR3 coding sequence is TGCGCCAGCAGCCCAGGGGGGAACTATGGCTACACCTTC.

The V call is TRBV7-2, the J call TRBJ1-2, with D possibly TRBD1 on 5 matching bases. Trimming took 10 bases from V and 4 from J, leaving 19 bases between them. CDR3 length: 14 amino acids. CDR1 and CDR2 (germline): SGHTA, FQGNSA. CDR3 sequence: CATRRDSLRYGYTF. The CDR3 nucleotides are TGTGCCACGAGAAGAGACAGCCTACGCTATGGCTACACCTTC.

The CDR3, as DNA: TGCGCCAGCAGTCCAACCGGGACAGGGGGCTTCGGGGAGCTGTTTTTT. Its protein is CASSPTGTGGFGELFF. The V and J genes are TRBV10-1 and TRBJ2-2, with 12 nucleotides matching TRBD1. Germline loops: CDR1 WNHNN, CDR2 SYGVQD (reference sequence). Trimming took 5 bases from V and 7 from J; bases not matched to a gene: 8. The CDR3 has 16 residues.

The chain recombines TRBV4-1 with TRBJ2-2, with D maybe TRBD1 (6 bases). The V end was cut by 1 base, the J end by 4 bases, with 16 bases between. This CDR3 has 17 residues. The germline V gene has CDR1 MGHRA and CDR2 YSYEKL. The CDR3 DNA is TGCGCCAGCAGCCAAGGCTACCCCGTAGGGGGCACCGGGGAGCTGTTTTTT. The encoded protein is CASSQGYPVGGTGELFF.

The V and J genes are TRBV5-3 and TRBJ2-7, with D perhaps TRBD1 (5 bases). TRBV5-3 has ORF status, its function being uncertain. The CDR3 spans 15 residues. Trimming cost V 1 base and J 5 bases, with 16 bases left between them. The DNA for the CDR3 is TGTGCCAGAAGCTTGACGAACAGGATAGTCCACGAGCAGTACTTC. It specifies CARSLTNRIVHEQYF.